This passage covers 6 T cell receptor beta chains from one sample sequenced in a study of T cell clonotyping in hematopoietic cell transplantation. Indicated time point: recipient sample about 28 days before transplant, after cytoreduction. The data were produced by immunoSEQ multiplex PCR, yet TCRdb's version contains in-frame clones alone and is incomplete. The sample shows 35,000 to 45,000 clones, roughly 96% of them seen only once. This specimen consisted of peripheral blood mononuclear cells, obtained before stem cell transplant. These receptors came from a middle-aged man with chronic myeloid leukemia. Some clones in this sample may be carry-over from other donors' samples.

This chain links TRBV7-3 with TRBJ1-2, with a tentative D call TRBD1 (6 bases). The CDR3 is 13 residues long. Germline V gives CDR1 SGHTA, CDR2 FQGTGA. Trimming stripped 3 bases from V and 2 bases from J, with 7 bases between. CDR3 protein: CASSFQGNYGYTF. In DNA, the CDR3 is TGTGCCAGCAGCTTTCAGGGGAACTATGGCTACACCTTC. Using reference TRBV7-3 and TRBJ1-2 for the parts outside the CDR3, the full variable domain is GAGVSQTPSNKVTEKGKYVELRCDPISGHTALYWYRQSLGQGPEFLIYFQGTGAADDSGLPNDRFFAVRPEGSVSTLKIQRTERGDSAVYLCASSFQGNYGYTFGSGTRLTVV.

CDR3 sequence reads: CASSQDRTNSGNTIYF. In DNA form, the CDR3 reads TGTGCCAGCAGCCAAGATCGGACGAACTCTGGAAACACCATATATTTT. J is TRBJ1-3 and V is TRBV4-2; D not resolved. Germline-derived CDR1 and CDR2 are LGHNA and YNFKEQ. Deletions cut 0 bases from V and 0 bases from J, with 9 bases between. The CDR3 loop spans 16 amino acids.

This chain connects TRBV4-2 to TRBJ2-3; 8 positions match TRBD2. The V gene end was trimmed by 3 bases and the J gene end by 0 bases; junction bases not matched to a gene: 5. The germline CDR1 and CDR2 sequences are LGHNA and YNFKEQ. This CDR3 has 16 residues. In DNA, the CDR3 is TGTGCCAGCAGCCAGCGGGGGGAGCACAGCACAGATACGCAGTATTTT. Protein product: CASSQRGEHSTDTQYF.

The rearrangement uses TRBV7-6 and TRBJ2-7, with TRBD1 identical over 7 bases. The CDR3 covers 14 residues. Germline V CDR1 and CDR2: SGHVS, FNYEAQ. V lost 5 bases and J lost 1; bases outside the gene matches: 5. CDR3 coding DNA: TGTGCCAGCAGCCCGGGACAGCTATCCTACGAGCAGTACTTC. Translated, it gives CASSPGQLSYEQYF.

The chain recombines TRBV10-3 with TRBJ1-2, with D tentatively TRBD1 (6 bases). Germline values: CDR1 ENHRY, CDR2 SYGVKD. The CDR3 has 16 residues. The germline V and J ends were trimmed by 6 bases and 0 bases, with 17 bases remaining between them. CDR3 region: CAISPGEGLTNYGYTF. The CDR3 DNA reads as TGTGCCATCAGCCCAGGGGAGGGCTTAACTAACTATGGCTACACCTTC.

J is TRBJ2-7 and V is TRBV28; 9 bases map to TRBD1. The CDR3 runs 15 residues. Germline lookup yields CDR1 MDHEN and CDR2 SYDVKM. Trimming at V came to 6 bases and at J to 1 base, leaving 7 bases not matched to a gene. The CDR3 nucleotides are TGTGCCAGCAGCTCCCTACAGGGGGCGTCCTACGAGCAGTACTTC. It is translated as CASSSLQGASYEQYF. The full variable domain, completed using reference TRBV28 and TRBJ2-7, is DVKVTQSSRYLVKRTGEKVFLECVQDMDHENMFWYRQDPGLGLRLIYFSYDVKMKEKGDIPEGYSVSREKKERFSLILESASTNQTSMYLCASSSLQGASYEQYFGPGTRLTVT.